The 28 T cell receptor beta chains reported below all come from one sample, sequenced in a study of Ad26.COV2.S vaccination and SARS-CoV-2 variants. The table came from immunoSEQ multiplex PCR; TCRdb's copy has only in-frame clones and leaves some out. The sample has over 110,000 clones, more than 80% seen once. Material: peripheral blood, obtained after recovery from COVID-19. These receptors were collected from a human donor who had recovered from COVID-19.

The chain recombines TRBV11-2 with TRBJ2-7; no definite D call. Trimming removed 3 bases at V and 2 bases at J, with 11 bases between. The CDR3 sequence is 14 residues long. Germline V gene sequence: CDR1 SGHAT, CDR2 FQNNGV. Written as DNA, the CDR3 is TGTGCCAGCAGCTTCGCCCAGGATCCCTACGAGCAGTACTTC. This translates into CASSFAQDPYEQYF. The entire variable domain, with the rest obtained from reference TRBV11-2 and TRBJ2-7, is as follows: EAGVAQSPRYKIIEKRQSVAFWCNPISGHATLYWYQQILGQGPKLLIQFQNNGVVDDSQLPKDRFSAERLKGVDSTLKIQPAKLEDSAVYLCASSFAQDPYEQYFGPGTRLTVT.

This chain joins TRBV28 and TRBJ2-5; weak D call: TRBD1 (5 bases). The CDR3 is 14 amino acids. V was clipped by 2 bases and J by 2 bases, with 9 bases between them. The germline V gene encodes CDR1 MDHEN and CDR2 SYDVKM. The CDR3 DNA follows: TGTGCCAGCAGTTTAGTGGGGCCGCAAGAGACCCAGTACTTC. This sequence encodes CASSLVGPQETQYF.

The V call is TRBV9, the J call TRBJ2-1; unclear D gene. V gave up 3 bases and J gave up 8 bases, with 18 bases separating them. The V gene's germline CDR1 is SGDLS and CDR2 YYNGEE. This CDR3 spans 15 amino acids. The CDR3 DNA is TGTGCCAGCAGCGGGAGTCTGGCCCTAAGGGATGAGCAGTTCTTC. Translated, it gives CASSGSLALRDEQFF.

This sequence joins TRBV28 and TRBJ1-5; 7 bases fit TRBD1. Germline V gene sequence: CDR1 MDHEN, CDR2 SYDVKM. This CDR3 comprises 20 residues. V was pared by 6 bases and J by 0 bases, with 20 bases of the junction left unmatched. CDR3 residues: CASRENRGRGNADSNQPQHF. CDR3 coding DNA: TGTGCCAGCAGAGAAAACAGGGGACGGGGTAACGCAGATAGCAATCAGCCCCAGCATTTT.

This sequence joins TRBV7-2 and TRBJ1-1, with D unresolved. The CDR3 has 12 amino acids. Germline V gives CDR1 SGHTA, CDR2 FQGNSA. The V end lost 1 base, the J end lost 7 bases, and 7 bases lay between the germline ends. The CDR3, as DNA: TGTGCCAGCAGCTTAGGGAAGGGTGAAGCTTTCTTT. Amino acids: CASSLGKGEAFF. Together with reference TRBV7-2 and TRBJ1-1, the CDR3 gives the full variable domain: GAGVSQSPSNKVTEKGKDVELRCDPISGHTALYWYRQSLGQGLEFLIYFQGNSAPDKSGLPSDRFSAERTGGSVSTLTIQRTQQEDSAVYLCASSLGKGEAFFGQGTRLTVV.

This clone has more than one count but fewer than ten. The chain combines TRBV3-1 (or the pseudogene TRBV3-2) with TRBJ2-7, with unresolved D. Germline lookup yields CDR1 LGHDT and CDR2 YNNKEL (reference sequence). This CDR3 is built from 15 residues. V shed 1 base and J shed 5 bases, with 15 bases lying between them. CDR3 region: CASSQGPGIRDEQYF. CDR3 bases: TGTGCCAGCAGCCAAGGGCCGGGCATCCGGGACGAGCAGTACTTC.

J is TRBJ2-3 and V is TRBV19; D may be TRBD1 (5 bases). The V gene's germline CDR1 is LNHDA and CDR2 SQIVND (reference sequence). Trimming cost V 8 bases and J 0 bases, with 12 bases left between them. There are 14 residues in the CDR3. DNA of the CDR3: TGTGCCAGTCGTCCAGGGCCGAGCACAGATACGCAGTATTTT. Translating gives CASRPGPSTDTQYF.

CDR3: CASSQYGQGMNTEAFF. CDR3 nucleotides: TGCGCCAGCAGCCAATATGGACAGGGCATGAACACTGAAGCTTTCTTT. This sequence joins TRBV4-1 and TRBJ1-1; 8 bases are a match to TRBD1. V dropped 2 bases and J dropped 0; count of bases not matched to a gene: 5. Germline V lookup: CDR1 MGHRA, CDR2 YSYEKL. The CDR3 length is 16 residues.

This rearrangement joins TRBV7-2 to TRBJ1-5; 8 nucleotides match TRBD1. This CDR3 is 15 amino acids long. The V gene's germline CDR1 is SGHTA and CDR2 FQGNSA. Germline trimming cut 5 bases from V and 4 bases from J; bases unmatched to any gene: 7. The chain's CDR3 is CASSIQTGENQPQHF. As DNA, the CDR3 is TGTGCCAGCAGCATCCAGACAGGGGAGAATCAGCCCCAGCATTTT. Variable domain in full (rest from reference TRBV7-2 and TRBJ1-5): GAGVSQSPSNKVTEKGKDVELRCDPISGHTALYWYRQSLGQGLEFLIYFQGNSAPDKSGLPSDRFSAERTGGSVSTLTIQRTQQEDSAVYLCASSIQTGENQPQHFGDGTRLSIL.

This chain joins TRBV12-3 or TRBV12-4 and TRBJ2-3; D is unresolved. This CDR3 region has 12 residues. Between the trimmed V and J ends, which lost 7 bases and 5 bases, there was a span of 10 bases. CDR3 region: CASNHDGDTQYF. The CDR3 DNA is TGTGCCAGCAACCATGATGGAGATACGCAGTATTTT.

This chain joins TRBV6-1 and TRBJ2-1, with D perhaps matching TRBD1 (6 bases). Germline lookup yields CDR1 MNHNS and CDR2 SASEGT. Trimming took 2 bases from V and 11 from J, leaving 10 bases between them. This CDR3 region has 12 residues. Here the CDR3 reads CASSERQGKQFF. The CDR3 DNA is TGTGCCAGCAGTGAACGGCAGGGGAAGCAGTTCTTC.

This clone has just a few counts. CDR3 bases: TGTGCCAGCAGTGGTTGGATTGGGGCAACCTCTGGAAACACCATATATTTT. Translated: CASSGWIGATSGNTIYF. The J gene is TRBJ1-3, the V gene TRBV25-1; maybe TRBD1 (5 bases). The germline V gene encodes CDR1 MGHDK and CDR2 SYGVNS. The CDR3 length is 17 residues. V lost 4 bases and J lost 0, with 16 bases in between.

The V gene is TRBV5-4, the J gene TRBJ1-1; D uncertain. The CDR3 extends over 14 amino acids. Trimming removed 1 base at V and 5 bases at J, with 12 bases between. Looked up from germline, CDR1 is SGHNT and CDR2 is YYREEE (reference sequence). As DNA, the CDR3 is TGTGCCAGCAGCTTGTCTTCATCGGGGACTGAAGCTTTCTTT. As protein: CASSLSSSGTEAFF.

This sequence joins TRBV10-1 and TRBJ1-1; a weak D match, TRBD1 (5 bases). This CDR3 spans 15 amino acids. In germline, CDR1 is WNHNN, CDR2 SYGVQD (reference sequence). The V and J ends lost 2 bases and 0 bases respectively, with 10 bases between them. CDR3 sequence reads: CASSEDPGMNTEAFF. The CDR3 DNA follows: TGCGCCAGCAGTGAGGATCCAGGGATGAACACTGAAGCTTTCTTT.

The chain's CDR3 is CASSQGATSAIETQYF. The CDR3 nucleotides are TGTGCCAGCAGCCAAGGGGCGACTAGCGCCATAGAGACCCAGTACTTC. This chain connects TRBV14 to TRBJ2-5, with 8 positions matching TRBD2. Germline values: CDR1 SGHDN, CDR2 FVKESK. The ends lost 1 base at V and 4 bases at J; junction bases unmatched: 8. This CDR3 is 16 amino acids long.

The CDR3 DNA reads as TGTGCCAGCAAGCTAACGGGGAGACAAGAGACCCAGTACTTC. It yields the protein CASKLTGRQETQYF. The V and J genes are TRBV27 and TRBJ2-5, with D possibly being TRBD2 (5 bases). The germline V gene has CDR1 MNHEY and CDR2 SMNVEV (reference sequence). The CDR3 extends over 14 amino acids. The V and J ends lost 7 bases and 2 bases respectively, with 14 bases between them.

The chain joins TRBV6-6 to TRBJ1-1, with a tentative D call TRBD1 (5 bases). CDR3 size: 14 residues. Trimming removed 3 bases at V and 3 bases at J, with 11 bases between. Germline CDR1 MNHNY, CDR2 SVGAGI (reference sequence). The CDR3 bases are TGTGCCAGCAGTTATTCGGGGGAGGACACTGAAGCTTTCTTT. Protein: CASSYSGEDTEAFF.

The chain links TRBV14 to TRBJ2-1, with D tentatively TRBD1 (5 bases). Trimming removed 4 bases from V and 9 bases from J, with 10 bases in between. This CDR3 spans 12 amino acids. Germline CDR1 SGHDN, CDR2 FVKESK. The CDR3 sequence: CASSPGPLEQFF. CDR3 DNA sequence: TGTGCCAGCAGCCCAGGGCCTCTTGAGCAGTTCTTC. Drawing the rest from reference TRBV14 and TRBJ2-1, the complete variable domain is EAGVTQFPSHSVIEKGQTVTLRCDPISGHDNLYWYRRVMGKEIKFLLHFVKESKQDESGMPNNRFLAERTGGTYSTLKVQPAELEDSGVYFCASSPGPLEQFFGPGTRLTVL.

The rearrangement uses TRBV5-1 and TRBJ2-3; 7 positions agree with TRBD1. The CDR3 sequence is 15 residues long. Per the germline V gene, CDR1 is SGHRS and CDR2 is YFSETQ. The V segment lost 5 bases and the J segment 2 bases; nucleotides outside the gene matches: 8. The CDR3 sequence: CASRSGQPVTDTQYF. The CDR3 DNA sequence: TGCGCCAGCAGATCGGGACAGCCTGTCACAGATACGCAGTATTTT.

The chain couples TRBV5-6 to TRBJ2-1; no definite D call. Germline V gene lookup returns CDR1 SGHDT and CDR2 YYEEEE. V lost 5 bases and J 4 bases, leaving 19 bases between the germline ends. The CDR3 is 16 residues long. CDR3 amino acids: CASRRRSGAPYNEQFF. CDR3 coding DNA: TGTGCCAGCAGGAGGCGCAGTGGCGCTCCATACAATGAGCAGTTCTTC.

The genes are TRBV15 and TRBJ2-2, with a weak D call TRBD1 (6 bases). The CDR3 loop spans 16 amino acids. CDR1 is LNHNV and CDR2 is YYDKDF in the germline V gene (reference sequence). Trimming took 4 bases from V and 2 from J, leaving 14 bases between them. CDR3 amino acids: CATSKSGTLNTGELFF. CDR3 sequence (DNA): TGTGCCACCAGCAAATCCGGGACACTTAACACCGGGGAGCTGTTTTTT.

The chain is built from TRBV6-5 and TRBJ1-5, with D maybe TRBD1 (6 bases). Trimming stripped 6 bases from V and 3 bases from J, with 12 bases between. The CDR3 length is 14 residues. From germline, CDR1 is MNHEY and CDR2 SVGAGI. The CDR3 loop reads CASRYGQSNQPQHF. The CDR3 region has the DNA TGTGCCAGCAGATACGGACAGTCCAATCAGCCCCAGCATTTT.

This clone has a single count. The chain joins TRBV6-6 to TRBJ2-7; TRBD1 agrees at 9 bases. Per the germline V gene, CDR1 is MNHNY and CDR2 is SVGAGI (reference sequence). V lost 7 bases and J lost 2; bases outside the gene matches: 6. This CDR3 has 14 residues. The CDR3 is CASTRQGEAYEQYF. The CDR3 DNA is TGTGCCAGCACCAGACAGGGGGAAGCCTACGAGCAGTACTTC.

In this sample, this clone turned up a few times. The chain carries TRBV9 and TRBJ2-3; no clear D. This CDR3 has 16 amino acids. Germline CDR1 and CDR2: SGDLS and YYNGEE. V lost 0 bases, J lost 6 bases, and 17 bases lay in between. CDR3 in amino acids: CASSVGQAPPRDTQYF. For the CDR3, the DNA is TGTGCCAGCAGCGTAGGGCAGGCACCTCCGCGGGATACGCAGTATTTT.

The CDR3: CASRFRGWGDSPLHF. CDR3 nucleotides: TGTGCAAGTCGCTTCAGGGGATGGGGTGATTCACCCCTCCACTTT. The chain links TRBV12-2 to TRBJ1-6; TRBD1 is the table's D call, not checked against the DNA. TRBV12-2 is a documented pseudogene. The CDR3 extends over 15 amino acids.

The gene calls are TRBV4-2 and TRBJ2-2, with D unclear. Germline V gives CDR1 LGHNA, CDR2 YNFKEQ. V was cut by 3 bases and J by 4 bases, with 3 bases left in between. The CDR3 extends over 12 amino acids. Here the CDR3 DNA reads TGTGCCAGCAGCCAGAGCACCGGGGAGCTGTTTTTT. Translated: CASSQSTGELFF.

The gene calls are TRBV9 and TRBJ1-1, with a possible D match to TRBD1 (5 bases). The CDR3 contains 12 residues. Germline CDR1 and CDR2: SGDLS and YYNGEE. The V end lost 4 bases, the J end lost 11 bases, and 15 bases lay between the germline ends. The CDR3 region has the DNA TGTGCCAGCAGCCCCAGGGAAGGGATCGCTTTCTTT. This encodes CASSPREGIAFF.

This chain joins TRBV10-3 and TRBJ2-7, with 7 bases lining up with TRBD1. This CDR3 is built from 11 residues. Trimming at V came to 11 bases and at J to 3 bases, leaving 4 bases not matched to a gene. In germline, CDR1 is ENHRY, CDR2 SYGVKD. CDR3 nucleotides: TGTGCCGGAGGACAGGACTACGAGCAGTACTTC. As protein: CAGGQDYEQYF.